These 11 T cell receptor beta chains were sequenced from one sample in a study of patients and donors after allogeneic stem cell transplantation. Via MiXCR, TCRdb re-called the RT-PCR reads, giving one row per CDR3 protein. The sample lists 70,000 or so distinct CDR3 sequences; about 26% were seen once. Sequenced material: blood, either unsorted or a sorted T cell fraction (not recorded which). The origin of the receptors is a human donor who was either an allogeneic HSCT recipient or a stem cell or donor lymphocyte infusion donor (not recorded which). It is not recorded whose cells these are; they may come from a transplant donor.

The chain uses TRBV7-3 and TRBJ2-1; D possibly corresponds to TRBD2 (5 bases). Trimming left V 1 base short and J 9 bases short, with 10 bases between. Germline assignment: CDR1 SGHTA and CDR2 FQGTGA. This CDR3 spans 13 amino acids. For the CDR3, the DNA is TGTGCCAGCAGCTTAAGTCTAGCATCTGAGCAGTTCTTC. Amino acids: CASSLSLASEQFF.

The chain is built from TRBV7-2 and TRBJ2-1; TRBD2 agrees at 8 bases. After removal of 5 bases from V and 4 bases from J, the junction contained 16 bases not matched to a gene. Germline V gives CDR1 SGHTA, CDR2 FQGNSA. The CDR3 has 18 residues. The DNA of the CDR3 is TGTGCCAGCAGCGCCAGCAGTCCACCGGGAGGGAATTACAATGAGCAGTTCTTC. Residues: CASSASSPPGGNYNEQFF.

The chain combines TRBV7-9 with TRBJ2-7; possibly TRBD1 for D (7 bases). Trimming removed 3 bases at V and 7 bases at J, with 25 bases between. From germline, CDR1 is SEHNR and CDR2 FQNEAQ (reference sequence). CDR3 length: 17 residues. The CDR3, as DNA: TGTGCCAGCAGCTTGCGAGGTGGCGGGACAGTAGTTGAAGAGCAGTACTTC. It encodes CASSLRGGGTVVEEQYF.

The V call is TRBV12-3 or TRBV12-4, the J call TRBJ2-1; the match to TRBD2 covers 14 bases. CDR3 size: 17 residues. The V and J ends lost 1 base and 4 bases, in that order; junction bases with no gene match: 3. CDR3 sequence reads: CASSLGGLAGVYNEQFF. In DNA form, the CDR3 reads TGTGCCAGCAGTTTAGGGGGACTAGCGGGAGTATACAATGAGCAGTTCTTC.

The chain employs TRBV18 and TRBJ2-1; D gene unclear. Germline V lookup: CDR1 KGHSH, CDR2 LQKENI. V was clipped by 2 bases and J by 5 bases, with 7 bases between them. CDR3 length: 13 residues. The CDR3 DNA is TGTGCCAGCTCACCAGAGATTCACAATGAGCAGTTCTTC. Translating gives CASSPEIHNEQFF.

This clonotype occurred a few times. The chain carries TRBV30 and TRBJ1-1, with D perhaps matching TRBD1 (5 bases). This CDR3 is 13 amino acids long. The germline V gene has CDR1 GTSNPN and CDR2 SVGIG (reference sequence). V lost 2 bases, J lost 2 bases, and 9 bases lay in between. Here the CDR3 DNA reads TGTGCCTGGAGTCGACAGACCAACACTGAAGCTTTCTTT. This encodes CAWSRQTNTEAFF.

This clonotype was seen at least ten times. The V and J genes are TRBV20-1 and TRBJ1-1; D gene uncertain. Per the germline V gene, CDR1 is DFQATT and CDR2 is SNEGSKA (reference sequence). V dropped 4 bases and J dropped 11 bases, with 5 bases sitting between them. The CDR3 length is 8 residues. The CDR3: CSANGAFF. The CDR3 coding sequence is TGCAGTGCTAACGGGGCTTTCTTT.

This clonotype was seen more than once but under ten times. The rearrangement uses TRBV7-9 and TRBJ1-2; possibly TRBD1 for D (6 bases). The V end lost 5 bases, the J end lost 2 bases, and 15 bases lay between the germline ends. Germline V gives CDR1 SEHNR, CDR2 FQNEAQ (reference sequence). The CDR3 consists of 15 residues. The CDR3 is CASSRGARPNYGYTF. CDR3 sequence (DNA): TGTGCCAGCAGCCGGGGGGCCAGGCCCAACTATGGCTACACCTTC.

J is TRBJ1-2 and V is TRBV6-5; D unresolved. V lost 0 bases and J 7 bases, leaving 12 bases between the germline ends. Germline CDR1 is MNHEY and CDR2 is SVGAGI. The CDR3 is made up of 14 amino acids. CDR3 sequence (DNA): TGTGCCAGCAGTTACTCGAGCGTCTGGGGTGGCTACACCTTC. Its protein is CASSYSSVWGGYTF.

In this sample, this clonotype turned up a few times. This rearrangement joins TRBV2 to TRBJ1-1; 11 bases fit TRBD1. The ends lost 9 bases at V and 3 bases at J; junction bases unmatched: 3. Germline V lookup: CDR1 SNHLY, CDR2 FYNNEI. This CDR3 is built from 13 residues. Here the CDR3 DNA reads TGTGCCAGGGGGACAGGGGGATACACTGAAGCTTTCTTT. As protein: CARGTGGYTEAFF.

In its sample, this clonotype was seen many times. CDR3 amino acids: CASSERLNTEAFF. For the CDR3, the DNA is TGTGCCAGCAGCGAGAGATTGAACACTGAAGCTTTCTTT. The V and J genes are TRBV9 and TRBJ1-1; unclear D gene. The V gene lost 3 bases and the J gene lost 0 bases, with 6 bases spanning the gap. Germline V gene sequence: CDR1 SGDLS, CDR2 YYNGEE. The CDR3 runs to 13 residues.